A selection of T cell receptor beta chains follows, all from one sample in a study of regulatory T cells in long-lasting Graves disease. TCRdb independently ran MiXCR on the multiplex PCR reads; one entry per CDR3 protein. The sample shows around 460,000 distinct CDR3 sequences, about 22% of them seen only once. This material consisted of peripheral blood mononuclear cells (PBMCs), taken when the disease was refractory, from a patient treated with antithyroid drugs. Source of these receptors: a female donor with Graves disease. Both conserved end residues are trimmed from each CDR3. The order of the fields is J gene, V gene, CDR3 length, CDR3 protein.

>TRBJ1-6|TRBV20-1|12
SAEGTNYNSPLH
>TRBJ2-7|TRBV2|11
ASSPRESGEQY
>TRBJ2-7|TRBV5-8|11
ASSPRLAGGSY
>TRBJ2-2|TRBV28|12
ASSLSGSTGELF
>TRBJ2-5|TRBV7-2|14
ASSRGPSPLQETQY
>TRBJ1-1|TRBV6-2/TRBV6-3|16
ASSPASGTGGTNTEAF
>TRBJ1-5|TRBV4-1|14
ASSREWPDSNQPQH
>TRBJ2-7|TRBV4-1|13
ASSQVTGTGGEQY
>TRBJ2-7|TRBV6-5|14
ASSYSRQRTTYEQY
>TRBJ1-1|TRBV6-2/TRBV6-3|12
ASSYLQKYTEAF
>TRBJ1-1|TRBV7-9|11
ASSLMGTTEAF
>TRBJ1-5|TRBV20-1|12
SARRTGNNQPQH
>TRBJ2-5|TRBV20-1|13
SARRGLAGGGAQY
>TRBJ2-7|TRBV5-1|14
ASSLAPGTSSYEQY
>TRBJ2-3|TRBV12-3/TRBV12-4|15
ASRFRAWSGVRDTQY
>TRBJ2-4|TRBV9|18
ASSSRPGTSGRLAKNIQY
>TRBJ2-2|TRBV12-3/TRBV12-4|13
ASRGGGSSTGELF
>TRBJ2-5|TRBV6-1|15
ASRSRRGPVSGEAQY
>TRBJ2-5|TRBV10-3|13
AISVGSLQEETQY
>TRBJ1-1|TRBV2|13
ASSEGWDRGTEAF
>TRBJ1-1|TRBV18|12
ASSPSSTVTEAF
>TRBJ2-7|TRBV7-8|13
ASSLARDQYYEQY
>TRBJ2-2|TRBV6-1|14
ASTPGAGLWTGELF
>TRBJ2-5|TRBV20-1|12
SARDTGGAETQY
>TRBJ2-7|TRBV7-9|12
ASSLVGGSYEQY
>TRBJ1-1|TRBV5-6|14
ASSLFTPQGNTEAF
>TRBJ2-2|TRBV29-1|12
SVPSTGLTGELF
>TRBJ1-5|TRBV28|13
ASSQQGFGNQPQH
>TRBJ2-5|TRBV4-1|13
ASSPGERDQETQY
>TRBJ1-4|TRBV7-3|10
ADRGLFEKLF
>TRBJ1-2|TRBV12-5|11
ASGPGGENGYT
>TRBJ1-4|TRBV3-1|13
ASSQERQSNEKLF
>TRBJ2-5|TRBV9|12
ASSVEAAVETQY
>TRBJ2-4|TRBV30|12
AWTPGGRDKIQY
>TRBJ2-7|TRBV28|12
ASSLDVVTYEQY
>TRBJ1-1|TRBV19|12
ASSPSWGAREAF